A selection of T cell receptor beta chains follows, all from one sample in a study of blood T cell repertoires in COVID-19. Produced via immunoSEQ multiplex PCR; TCRdb's table is partial and in-frame only. This table holds 150,000 to 200,000 clones, about 86% found once. The sequenced sample consisted of peripheral blood. The source is an elderly woman with acute or convalescent COVID-19. Both conserved end residues are part of each CDR3. The D gene is left open where the match is weak. Clone size, where shown, is once, few, many, or a class for clones that have expanded.

clone_size	v_call	j_call	d_call	cdr3_nt	cdr3_aa
NA	TRBV5-6	TRBJ1-5	NA	TGTGCCAGCAGCTTGGGGGCCCAGGGCAATCAGCCCCAGCATTTT	CASSLGAQGNQPQHF
NA	TRBV15	TRBJ1-1	NA	TGTGCCACCACGAACGGGACACTGAACACTGAAGCTTTCTTT	CATTNGTLNTEAFF
NA	TRBV11-2	TRBJ1-3	NA	TGTGCCAGCAGCTTAGTGGGTACCCGGAGCCAGAAAGCCGGAAACACCATATATTTT	CASSLVGTRSQKAGNTIYF
NA	TRBV28	TRBJ2-7	NA	TGTGCCAGCAGTTCTGCTGGGACACCCAACTACGAGCAGTACTTC	CASSSAGTPNYEQYF
NA	TRBV3-1/TRBV3-2	TRBJ1-2	NA	TGTGCCAGCAGCCAAAGACCCACTACGAGTGGCTACACCTTC	CASSQRPTTSGYTF
NA	TRBV10-2	TRBJ2-5	TRBD2	TGCGCCAGCAGTTTGGTGGGACTAGCGGGAGGTAGGGGCGAGACCCAGTACTTC	CASSLVGLAGGRGETQYF
NA	TRBV21-1	TRBJ2-3	NA	TGTGCCAGCAGCAAATTGCTGTCTAGCGGGGGACCCACAGATACGCAGTATTTT	CASSKLLSSGGPTDTQYF
NA	TRBV2	TRBJ2-3	TRBD2	TGTGCCAGCTGGAGCGGGAGATTTACAGATACGCAGTATTTT	CASWSGRFTDTQYF
NA	TRBV28	TRBJ1-2	NA	TGTGCCAGTAGAGTAGACAGGAACTATGGCTACACCTTC	CASRVDRNYGYTF
NA	TRBV3-1/TRBV3-2	TRBJ2-7	NA	TGTGCCAGCAGCCAAGCGGTCGGGTCCCAGTACTTC	CASSQAVGSQYF
NA	TRBV9	TRBJ2-3	TRBD1	TGTGCCAGCAGCAGGGGGGACAGGAGGGCAGATACGCAGTATTTT	CASSRGDRRADTQYF
NA	TRBV6-5	TRBJ2-3	NA	TGTGCCAGCAGTTACGGCGGGCTTACGTCTGGAGATACGCAGTATTTT	CASSYGGLTSGDTQYF
NA	TRBV7-8	TRBJ2-2	TRBD1	TGTGCCAGCAGCTTTCCCAAAGACAGGGGGCACGGGGAGCTGTTTTTT	CASSFPKDRGHGELFF
NA	TRBV5-5	TRBJ2-7	NA	TGTGCCAGCAGCTTGACATATCTAGCCTACGAGCAGTACTTC	CASSLTYLAYEQYF
NA	TRBV6-5	TRBJ1-1	NA	TGTGCCACTAGTCAACAGGTGAACACTGAAGCTTTCTTT	CATSQQVNTEAFF
NA	TRBV5-4	TRBJ2-3	TRBD2	TGTGCCAGCAGCCCCATCGTAGCGGGGGTTACAGATACGCAGTATTTT	CASSPIVAGVTDTQYF
few	TRBV7-3	TRBJ2-2	NA	TGTGCCAGCAGCTTATTTAGGAACACCGGGGAGCTGTTTTTT	CASSLFRNTGELFF
NA	TRBV28	TRBJ2-7	NA	TGTGCCAGCAGTTGGAGGGGCCTCTCCTACGAGCAGTACTTC	CASSWRGLSYEQYF
NA	TRBV19	TRBJ1-2	NA	TGTGCCAGTAGATACACAGGGCGCATTAGCTATGGCTACACCTTC	CASRYTGRISYGYTF
NA	TRBV9	TRBJ2-1	TRBD2	TGTGCCAGCAGCGTAGGAGGTAGCGGGAGTTATGAGCAGTTCTTC	CASSVGGSGSYEQFF
NA	TRBV5-8	TRBJ1-2	TRBD1	TGTGCCAGCAGCTGGGGACAGGCGGGCTACACCTTC	CASSWGQAGYTF
NA	TRBV3-1/TRBV3-2	TRBJ2-7	TRBD1	TGTGCCAGCAGCCAAGATACCGCGACAGGGAGTCTGTGGGGTGAGCAGTACTTC	CASSQDTATGSLWGEQYF
few	TRBV19	TRBJ1-2	TRBD1	TGTGCCAGTAGTAAACCATGGGACAGGGGGAATGGCTACACCTTC	CASSKPWDRGNGYTF
NA	TRBV7-2	TRBJ2-7	NA	TGTGCCAGCAGCCAAGCAGGGTCCTACGAGCAGTACTTC	CASSQAGSYEQYF
NA	TRBV18	TRBJ2-4	TRBD1	TGTGCCAGCTCACCACCGGTAGGGGGCAAGGACATTCAGTACTTC	CASSPPVGGKDIQYF
NA	TRBV18	TRBJ2-2	NA	TGTGCCAGCTCAGCGGGACAGACCCACACCGGGGAGCTGTTTTTT	CASSAGQTHTGELFF
NA	TRBV30	TRBJ1-4	NA	TGTGCCTGGAGTGTACACCAGGAACTGTTTTTT	CAWSVHQELFF
once	TRBV29-1	TRBJ1-4	NA	TGCAGCGTTGGGGGCACGGCTAATGAAAAACTGTTTTTT	CSVGGTANEKLFF
NA	TRBV27	TRBJ2-3	TRBD2	TGTGCCAGCAGTTTAAATTCCCCATACAGGACTCGGGGGGGTGGCACAGATACGCAGTATTTT	CASSLNSPYRTRGGGTDTQYF
NA	TRBV7-2	TRBJ2-7	NA	TGTGCCAGCAGCGCACAGGGAGTCGGTGTCGAGCAGTACTTC	CASSAQGVGVEQYF
NA	TRBV28	TRBJ2-1	NA	TGTGCCAGCAGTATATTACGGGAGATCGGAATGTATGAGCAGTTCTTC	CASSILREIGMYEQFF
once	TRBV7-9	TRBJ2-1	NA	TGTGCCAGCAGCTTAGAAATGCGGGATGAGCAGTTCTTC	CASSLEMRDEQFF
NA	TRBV10-3	TRBJ2-6	NA	TGTGCCATCAGTGTGGGGGGGCTCCTCTCTGGGGCCAACGTCCTGACTTTC	CAISVGGLLSGANVLTF
NA	TRBV9	TRBJ2-2	NA	TGTGCCAGCAGCGAGGGACACTGGAACACCGGGGAGCTGTTTTTT	CASSEGHWNTGELFF
NA	TRBV2	TRBJ1-1	TRBD1	TGTGCCAGCAGAGCCACAGGGGTGTCCACTGAAGCTTTCTTT	CASRATGVSTEAFF
NA	TRBV5-6	TRBJ2-6	NA	TGTGCCAGCAGCTTGTGGCCGGGTGGGGCCAACGTCCTGACTTTC	CASSLWPGGANVLTF
NA	TRBV3-1/TRBV3-2	TRBJ1-1	NA	TGTGCCAGCAGCCAAGATTCTCAAGCTTTCTTT	CASSQDSQAFF
NA	TRBV7-6	TRBJ2-2	TRBD2	TGTGCCAGCAGCGCTTTCGGGGGGTACGCCGGGGAGCTGTTTTTT	CASSAFGGYAGELFF
NA	TRBV20-1	TRBJ1-4	NA	TGCAGTGCTAGTCTCGAACAACAGAATGAAAAACTGTTTTTT	CSASLEQQNEKLFF
NA	TRBV7-2	TRBJ2-7	NA	TGTGCCAGCAGCTTAGCATACTCCTACGAGCAGTACTTC	CASSLAYSYEQYF
NA	TRBV3-1/TRBV3-2	TRBJ1-5	NA	TGTGCCAGCAGCCAAGACTTAAATCAGCCCCAGCATTTT	CASSQDLNQPQHF
NA	TRBV27	TRBJ1-5	NA	TGTGCCAGCATGAACAGGGCATTGTATAGCAATCAGCCCCAGCATTTT	CASMNRALYSNQPQHF
NA	TRBV6-5	TRBJ1-3	NA	TGTGCCAGCAGGATCTCCGGGTTCTCTGGAAACACCATATATTTT	CASRISGFSGNTIYF
NA	TRBV15	TRBJ1-2	TRBD1	TGTGCCACCCGAGTGGGACAGCTTAACTATGGCTACACCTTC	CATRVGQLNYGYTF
NA	TRBV10-2	TRBJ1-1	NA	TGCGCCAGCATATCAGCTGGGGGCCTCCATGAAGCTTTCTTT	CASISAGGLHEAFF
NA	TRBV29-1	TRBJ2-5	TRBD2	TGCAGCGTTGGACTAGCGGGACCGCAAGAGACCCAGTACTTC	CSVGLAGPQETQYF
NA	TRBV5-1	TRBJ1-1	NA	TGCGCCAGCAGCCACAATGGGGCTATGAACACTGAAGCTTTCTTT	CASSHNGAMNTEAFF
NA	TRBV19	TRBJ1-5	TRBD1	TGTGCCAGTAACCGACAGGGTGGTAGCAATCAGCCCCAGCATTTT	CASNRQGGSNQPQHF
NA	TRBV11-2	TRBJ2-7	TRBD1	TGTGCCAGCAGCTTGGACAGGGCCTACGAGCAGTACTTC	CASSLDRAYEQYF
few	TRBV7-2	TRBJ2-7	NA	TGTGCCAGCAGCTTCCAGGGGCCTACCTACGAGCAGTACTTC	CASSFQGPTYEQYF